This T cell receptor (beta chain) was sequenced in a study of neurological immune-mediated disorders. Each CDR3 protein gets one entry after TCRdb re-called the 5' RACE reads with MiXCR. The sample includes approximately 40,000 distinct CDR3 sequences, 10% to 13% of them seen just once. After removal of 2 bases from V and 5 bases from J, the junction contained 9 bases not matched to a gene. CDR1 is SGHRS, CDR2 YFSETQ, per germline. The CDR3 has 16 amino acids. This clonotype was seen many times. Input material: PBMCs. The receptor's source is a woman aged 25 to 45 with HTLV-1-associated myelopathy (HAM/TSP). The rearrangement links TRBV5-1 to TRBJ2-2, with 7 bases lining up with TRBD2. Here the CDR3 reads CASSFTGTTSTGELFF. CDR3 bases: TGCGCCAGCAGCTTTACCGGGACTACCTCAACCGGGGAGCTGTTTTTT.